The 23 T cell receptor beta chains below come from one sample, sequenced in a study of cytomegalovirus exposure and HLA in healthy donors. PCR used 60 Vbeta primers and 13 Jbeta primers. Method: immunoSEQ multiplex PCR; TCRdb's copy keeps in-frame clones and lacks some. The repertoire holds 150,000 to 200,000 clones, with approximately 80% as singletons. The material sequenced was PBMCs. The receptors derive from a woman in her 30s in good health and CMV-seronegative.

The J gene is TRBJ1-5, the V gene TRBV25-1; no clear D gene. CDR3 size: 12 residues. Trimming stripped 5 bases from V and 5 bases from J, with 7 bases between. Germline V gives CDR1 MGHDK, CDR2 SYGVNS. The CDR3 coding sequence is TGTGCCAGCAGTAAGAGGGATCAGCCCCAGCATTTT. It encodes CASSKRDQPQHF.

The genes are TRBV11-3 and TRBJ2-5; TRBD2 aligns across 9 bases. The CDR3 extends over 16 amino acids. V was clipped by 2 bases and J by 4 bases; unmatched bases: 8. Germline assignment: CDR1 SGHNT and CDR2 YENEEA. CDR3 DNA: TGTGCCAGCAGCTTACACGGCGGGGGGGCGGGAGAGACCCAGTACTTC. This translates into CASSLHGGGAGETQYF.

This clone appeared a few times. The chain joins TRBV7-9 to TRBJ2-1; TRBD2 aligns across 7 bases. This CDR3 has 15 residues. The germline gives CDR1 SEHNR, CDR2 FQNEAQ (reference sequence). The V segment lost 6 bases and the J segment 4 bases; nucleotides outside the gene matches: 9. The CDR3 bases are TGTGCCAGCAGAGCTACTACTAGCGAGTACAATGAGCAGTTCTTC. Amino acids: CASRATTSEYNEQFF. Together with reference TRBV7-9 and TRBJ2-1, the CDR3 gives the full variable domain: DTGVSQNPRHKITKRGQNVTFRCDPISEHNRLYWYRQTLGQGPEFLTYFQNEAQLEKSRLLSDRFSAERPKGSFSTLEIQRTEQGDSAMYLCASRATTSEYNEQFFGPGTRLTVL.

The genes are TRBV4-3 and TRBJ2-6, with D possibly being TRBD1 (5 bases). The CDR3 spans 16 residues. V was pared by 3 bases and J by 2 bases, with 11 bases between. CDR1 is LGHNA, CDR2 YSLEER, per germline. Here the CDR3 DNA reads TGCGCCAGCAGCCAGCTTTTAGGGGCTGGGGCCAACGTCCTGACTTTC. Translating gives CASSQLLGAGANVLTF.

This clone was observed once. J is TRBJ1-3 and V is TRBV5-4; 9 bases are a match to TRBD1. Germline V CDR1 and CDR2: SGHNT, YYREEE (reference sequence). There are 14 residues in the CDR3. J was trimmed by 3 bases and V by 9 bases; bases with no gene match: 7. The CDR3, as DNA: TGTGCCACCTACCCGACAGGGGGTGGAAACACCATATATTTT. It is translated as CATYPTGGGNTIYF.

The chain carries TRBV5-1 and TRBJ1-2, with unresolved D. The CDR3 loop spans 13 amino acids. The germline gives CDR1 SGHRS, CDR2 YFSETQ. Trimming shortened V by 0 bases and J by 5 bases, and 8 bases separated the two germline ends. The CDR3 here is CASSLVAGYGYTF. CDR3 sequence (DNA): TGCGCCAGCAGCTTGGTGGCGGGTTATGGCTACACCTTC.

This chain connects TRBV6-5 to TRBJ1-2, with 8 bases aligning to TRBD1. The germline V gene has CDR1 MNHEY and CDR2 SVGAGI. The ends lost 2 bases at V and 8 bases at J; junction bases unmatched: 7. The CDR3 loop spans 14 amino acids. The CDR3: CASSYAAGGPGYTF. The CDR3 DNA reads TGTGCCAGCAGTTACGCAGCAGGGGGCCCGGGCTACACCTTC.

This clone was detected once. The chain uses TRBV5-6 and TRBJ2-7; TRBD1 matches 7 bases. CDR3 size: 15 residues. Per germline, CDR1 SGHDT and CDR2 YYEEEE. The J segment lost 1 base and the V segment lost 1 base, leaving 5 bases of the junction unmatched. The CDR3 DNA reads as TGTGCCAGCAGCTTGATGGGACAGTGGTCCTACGAGCAGTACTTC. Residues: CASSLMGQWSYEQYF.

This chain links TRBV7-2 with TRBJ1-4; no firm D call. Germline V gene data show CDR1 as SGHTA and CDR2 as FQGNSA. This CDR3 is 14 amino acids long. Trimming cost V 1 base and J 7 bases, with 10 bases left between them. The CDR3 loop reads CASSLDHQAEKLFF. DNA of the CDR3: TGTGCCAGCAGCTTAGATCACCAGGCTGAAAAACTGTTTTTT.

This chain connects TRBV5-1 to TRBJ2-1; D possibly corresponds to TRBD2 (6 bases). The CDR3 length is 13 residues. CDR1 is SGHRS, CDR2 YFSETQ, per germline. Trimming cost V 6 bases and J 6 bases, with 13 bases left between them. The CDR3 protein is CASTVPGVNEQFF. The DNA for the CDR3 is TGCGCCAGCACTGTCCCGGGGGTCAATGAGCAGTTCTTC.

The V call is TRBV9, the J call TRBJ2-2; maybe TRBD2 (7 bases). In germline, CDR1 is SGDLS, CDR2 YYNGEE. The CDR3 has 16 amino acids. V lost 6 bases and J lost 3, with 18 bases in between. The CDR3 is CASTRGGGADTGELFF. For the CDR3, the DNA is TGTGCCAGCACCCGGGGAGGGGGGGCAGACACCGGGGAGCTGTTTTTT.

For this clone: One end of the junction does not line up with germline, which may come from a read error. Within the sample, other DNA sequences also encode this same CDR3. This rearrangement joins TRBV28 to TRBJ1-2, with TRBD1 matching 8 bases. The CDR3 totals 14 residues. Looked up from germline, CDR1 is MDHEN and CDR2 is SYDVKM. CDR3 bases: TGTGCCAGCAGTTTAACCGACAGGGGCTATGGTTACACCTTC. It codes for CASSLTDRGYGYTF.

This chain uses TRBV7-9 with TRBJ2-7, with a tentative D call TRBD2 (6 bases). V lost 3 bases to trimming and J lost 4 bases, with 13 bases between them. CDR1 is SEHNR, CDR2 FQNEAQ, per germline (reference sequence). The CDR3 spans 14 residues. Written as DNA, the CDR3 is TGTGCCAGCAGCTTTACGGGAGATTTATACGAGCAGTACTTC. Protein product: CASSFTGDLYEQYF.

This sequence joins TRBV4-3 and TRBJ2-3; TRBD2 matches 8 bases. This CDR3 has 18 residues. V trimming: 4 bases; J trimming: 4 bases; junction bases outside the gene matches: 16. The V gene's germline CDR1 is LGHNA and CDR2 YSLEER. The CDR3 bases are TGCGCCAGCAGCCGTCAGAGAGCGGGCGGGGGGCGGGCAGATACGCAGTATTTT. Translation gives CASSRQRAGGGRADTQYF.

The chain uses TRBV5-1 and TRBJ2-6, with D uncertain. Germline V gene sequence: CDR1 SGHRS, CDR2 YFSETQ. The CDR3 covers 15 residues. Trimming shortened V by 4 bases and J by 2 bases, and 10 bases separated the two germline ends. Here the CDR3 reads CASSLGLTGANVLTF. DNA for the CDR3: TGCGCCAGCAGCCTTGGGCTGACTGGGGCCAACGTCCTGACTTTC. Full variable domain (missing parts from reference TRBV5-1 and TRBJ2-6): KAGVTQTPRYLIKTRGQQVTLSCSPISGHRSVSWYQQTPGQGLQFLFEYFSETQRNKGNFPGRFSGRQFSNSRSEMNVSTLELGDSALYLCASSLGLTGANVLTFGAGSRLTVL.

This sequence joins TRBV5-1 and TRBJ2-1, with 8 bases fitting TRBD2. This CDR3 is 15 amino acids long. V was clipped by 0 bases and J by 6 bases; unmatched bases: 5. The V gene's germline CDR1 is SGHRS and CDR2 YFSETQ. As DNA, the CDR3 is TGCGCCAGCAGCTTGGTACTAGCGGCGGCCAATGAGCAGTTCTTC. Its protein is CASSLVLAAANEQFF.

This clone has only a few counts. CDR3 nucleotide sequence: TGCAGCGTTGAAACATTGGCAGGGGGTCCCTACGAGCAGTACTTC. Translated: CSVETLAGGPYEQYF. The J gene is TRBJ2-7, the V gene TRBV29-1; 7 nucleotides match TRBD1. CDR3 length equals 15 residues. The V gene end was trimmed by 2 bases and the J gene end by 2 bases; junction bases not matched to a gene: 9. Germline CDR1 reads SQVTM; CDR2 reads ANQGSEA.

The V and J genes are TRBV5-6 and TRBJ1-1; D might be TRBD1 (6 bases). The CDR3 extends over 13 amino acids. In germline, CDR1 is SGHDT, CDR2 YYEEEE. Trimming shortened V by 0 bases and J by 11 bases, and 14 bases separated the two germline ends. The CDR3 DNA sequence: TGTGCCAGCAGCTTGGACCGCGGGGGGCGGGCTTTCTTT. Translation gives CASSLDRGGRAFF.

The chain couples TRBV5-4 to TRBJ1-2; 7 bases are a match to TRBD1. The junction had 13 bases not matched to a gene; V was cut back by 4 bases and J by 7 bases. The CDR3 totals 15 residues. The germline CDR1 and CDR2 sequences are SGHNT and YYREEE (reference sequence). CDR3: CASSDPTGYSSGYTF. CDR3 sequence (DNA): TGTGCCAGCAGCGACCCGACAGGGTATTCCTCTGGCTACACCTTC. Together with reference TRBV5-4 and TRBJ1-2, the CDR3 gives the full variable domain: ETGVTQSPTHLIKTRGQQVTLRCSSQSGHNTVSWYQQALGQGPQFIFQYYREEENGRGNFPPRFSGLQFPNYSSELNVNALELDDSALYLCASSDPTGYSSGYTFGSGTRLTVV.

V and J are TRBV28 and TRBJ1-2, with D uncertain. Trimming pared 4 bases from V and 8 bases from J, leaving 14 bases between. CDR3 size: 13 residues. Looked up from germline, CDR1 is MDHEN and CDR2 is SYDVKM. The CDR3 DNA follows: TGTGCCAGCAGTTATCAGGTTTCTCGAGGCTACACCTTC. It translates to CASSYQVSRGYTF.

V gene TRBV2 combines with J gene TRBJ2-7, with a tentative D call TRBD2 (5 bases). The germline V gene has CDR1 SNHLY and CDR2 FYNNEI. This CDR3 contains 13 residues. V lost 4 bases and J lost 6, with 13 bases in between. As DNA, the CDR3 is TGTGCCAGCAGTGTGAGGGTTTTCGTCGAGCAGTACTTC. It codes for CASSVRVFVEQYF.

This clone was seen more than once but under ten times. The rearrangement joins TRBV28 to TRBJ2-7, with 9 positions matching TRBD2. This CDR3 spans 16 amino acids. V shed 3 bases, J shed 6 bases, and the junction held 12 bases outside the gene matches. From germline, CDR1 is MDHEN and CDR2 SYDVKM. CDR3 loop: CASSFRAGGPPFEQYF. CDR3 DNA sequence: TGTGCCAGCAGTTTCAGGGCGGGAGGGCCACCTTTCGAGCAGTACTTC.

The chain couples TRBV4-1 to TRBJ1-2, with 7 nucleotides matching TRBD1. V was pared by 0 bases and J by 2 bases, with 3 bases of the junction left unmatched. This CDR3 contains 15 residues. Germline lookup yields CDR1 MGHRA and CDR2 YSYEKL. The CDR3 DNA sequence: TGCGCCAGCAGCCAAGAGACAGGGCTCAACTATGGCTACACCTTC. Amino acid sequence: CASSQETGLNYGYTF.